One and the same sample provided the 5 T cell receptor beta chains below, sequenced in a study of T cells and Merkel cell carcinoma outcomes (dated by TCRdb to 2019 to 2021). The library was produced with the immunoSEQ multiplex PCR assay. TCRdb limited this immuneACCESS table to in-frame rearrangements with V and J called. A share of clones is missing; checked studies link under half to unresolved V genes, and the rest is unexplained. For this sample the table gives approximately 3,000 clones, of which 95% to 97% were detected only once. Together, the top ten hold 1.9% of the sample. Material for sequencing was tumor tissue from Merkel cell carcinoma. These receptors came from a human donor with Merkel cell carcinoma.

The V and J genes are TRBV19 and TRBJ1-1, with D unresolved. The germline V gene has CDR1 LNHDA and CDR2 SQIVND (reference sequence). V was clipped by 6 bases and J by 0 bases, with 5 bases between them. The CDR3 loop spans 12 amino acids. DNA for the CDR3: TGTGCCAGTAGAATCATGAACACTGAAGCTTTCTTT. Protein product: CASRIMNTEAFF. The complete variable domain, with remaining parts taken from reference TRBV19 and TRBJ1-1, reads DGGITQSPKYLFRKEGQNVTLSCEQNLNHDAMYWYRQDPGQGLRLIYYSQIVNDFQKGDIAEGYSVSREKKESFPLTVTSAQKNPTAFYLCASRIMNTEAFFGQGTRLTVV.

The chain combines TRBV2 with TRBJ2-7; D call uncertain. The V gene's germline CDR1 is SNHLY and CDR2 FYNNEI. The CDR3 contains 13 residues. Trimming took 4 bases from V and 0 from J, leaving 7 bases between them. The CDR3 reads CASSVQISYEQYF. The CDR3 bases are TGTGCCAGCAGTGTACAGATCTCCTACGAGCAGTACTTC.

The J gene is TRBJ1-2, the V gene TRBV15, with 10 positions matching TRBD1. The CDR3 is made up of 14 amino acids. V trimming: 4 bases; J trimming: 6 bases; junction bases outside the gene matches: 5. The germline V gene encodes CDR1 LNHNV and CDR2 YYDKDF (reference sequence). For the CDR3, the DNA is TGTGCCACCAGCACCCGGGACAGGGGCCATGGCTACACCTTC. Translated: CATSTRDRGHGYTF.

The count of this clone is one. At one end the junction does not follow the germline gene, possibly because of a read error. The rearrangement links TRBV25-1 to TRBJ1-2; the D is unclear. From germline, CDR1 is MGHDK and CDR2 SYGVNS. The CDR3 sequence is 15 residues long. CDR3 nucleotides: TGTGCCAGCAGTGCCCTTACCCTCCGCCACTATAGCTACACCTTC. Protein sequence: CASSALTLRHYSYTF.

J is TRBJ2-5 and V is TRBV12-5; TRBD1 matches at 8 bases. The CDR3 covers 14 residues. Germline CDR1 LGHNT, CDR2 FRNRAP. The junction had 1 base not matched to a gene; V was cut back by 2 bases and J by 2 bases. CDR3 sequence: CASGLRTGQETQYF. The CDR3 nucleotides read TGTGCTAGTGGTTTGAGGACAGGGCAAGAGACCCAGTACTTC.